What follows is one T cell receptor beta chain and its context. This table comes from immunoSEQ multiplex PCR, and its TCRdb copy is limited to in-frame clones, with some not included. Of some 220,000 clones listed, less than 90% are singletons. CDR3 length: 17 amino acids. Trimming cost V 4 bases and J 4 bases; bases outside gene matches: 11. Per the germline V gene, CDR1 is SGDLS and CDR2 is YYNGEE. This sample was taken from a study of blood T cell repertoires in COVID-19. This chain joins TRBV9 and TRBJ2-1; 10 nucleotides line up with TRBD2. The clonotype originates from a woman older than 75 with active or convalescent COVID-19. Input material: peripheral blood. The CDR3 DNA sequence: TGTGCCAGCAGCTCCCCCCGTAGCGGGAGGATTTACAATGAGCAGTTCTTC. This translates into CASSSPRSGRIYNEQFF.